Sequencing of this T cell receptor beta chain was carried out in a study of OX40 agonist ivuxolimab in advanced cancers. Findings and caveats of the study: Low normalized T-cell clonal expansion was also seen in some nonresponders.

The CDR3 contains 13 residues. The germline V gene has CDR1 MNHNS and CDR2 SASEGT. V shed 8 bases, J shed 9 bases, and the junction held 5 bases outside the gene matches. On this clone: Its antigen is still unknown.

Data came from immunoSEQ multiplex PCR; TCRdb stores just in-frame clones and leaves some out. The table lists fewer than 85,000 clones, over 80% of them singletons. This chain connects TRBV6-1 to TRBJ1-6, with 9 nucleotides matching TRBD1. The TCR comes from an adult with an advanced solid tumor such as melanoma, head and neck, liver or kidney cancer. Sequenced here: CD4+ or CD8+ T cells sorted from blood, sampled in a trial of the OX40 agonist ivuxolimab. The CDR3 DNA reads as TGTGCCAGCTCCCGGGACAGGGCTTCACCCCTCCACTTT. Amino acids: CASSRDRASPLHF.